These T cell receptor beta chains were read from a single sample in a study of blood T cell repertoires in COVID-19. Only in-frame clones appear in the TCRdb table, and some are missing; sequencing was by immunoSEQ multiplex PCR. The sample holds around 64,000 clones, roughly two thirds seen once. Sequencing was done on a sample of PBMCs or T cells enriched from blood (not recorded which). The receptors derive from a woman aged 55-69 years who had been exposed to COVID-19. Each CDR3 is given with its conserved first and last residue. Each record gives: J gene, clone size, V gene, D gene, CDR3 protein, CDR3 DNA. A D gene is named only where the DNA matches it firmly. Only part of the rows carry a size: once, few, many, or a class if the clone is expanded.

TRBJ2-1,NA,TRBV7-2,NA,CASSWASGSLFF,NA
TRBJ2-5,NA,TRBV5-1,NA,CASKKSIQETQYF,TGCGCCAGCAAAAAATCCATCCAAGAGACCCAGTACTTC
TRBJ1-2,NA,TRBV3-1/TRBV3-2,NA,CASSQDMGPHYGYTF,TGTGCCAGCAGCCAAGACATGGGCCCTCACTATGGCTACACCTTC
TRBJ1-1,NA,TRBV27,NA,CASSPQNRGTAFF,TGTGCCAGCAGTCCACAAAACCGAGGAACGGCTTTCTTT
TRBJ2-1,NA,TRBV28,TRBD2,CASASSGTSGRNEQFF,TGTGCCAGCGCCTCTTCCGGGACTAGCGGGAGAAATGAGCAGTTCTTC
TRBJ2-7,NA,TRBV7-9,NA,CASSLQSDEQYF,TGTGCCAGCAGCCTCCAGAGCGACGAGCAGTACTTC
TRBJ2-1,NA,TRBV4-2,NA,CASSHSSRGGSSYNEQFF,TGTGCCAGCAGCCACTCCTCCCGGGGTGGAAGCTCCTACAATGAGCAGTTCTTC
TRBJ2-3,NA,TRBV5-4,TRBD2,CASSSRTSTRDTQYF,TGTGCCAGCAGCTCACGGACTAGCACCCGAGATACGCAGTATTTT
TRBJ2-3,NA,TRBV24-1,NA,CATGHADTQYF,TGTGCCACCGGGCACGCAGATACGCAGTATTTT
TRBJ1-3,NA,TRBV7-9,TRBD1,CASSLRGQGSGNTIYF,TGTGCCAGCAGCTTAAGGGGACAGGGTTCCGGAAACACCATATATTTT
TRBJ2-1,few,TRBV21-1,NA,CASSPPLGQSGEQFF,TGTGCCAGCAGCCCGCCTTTAGGACAGTCTGGTGAGCAGTTCTTC
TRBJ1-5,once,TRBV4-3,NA,CASSHEVNQPQHF,TGCGCCAGCAGCCATGAGGTGAATCAGCCCCAGCATTTT
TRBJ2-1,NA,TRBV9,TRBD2,CASSVGPGTSNEQFF,TGTGCCAGCAGCGTAGGCCCCGGGACTAGTAACGAGCAGTTCTTC
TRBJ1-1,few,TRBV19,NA,CASSRLLSTEAFF,TGTGCCAGTAGCCGATTGCTGAGCACTGAAGCTTTCTTT
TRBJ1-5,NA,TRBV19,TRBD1,CASSRTGRGEPQHF,TGTGCCAGTAGTAGGACAGGGCGAGGGGAGCCCCAGCATTTT
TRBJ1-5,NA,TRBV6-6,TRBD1,CASRGQGDGQPQHF,TGTGCCTCCCGGGGACAGGGGGACGGTCAGCCCCAGCATTTT
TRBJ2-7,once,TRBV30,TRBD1,CAWSHSTGSGEQYF,TGTGCCTGGAGTCACTCGACAGGGTCGGGTGAGCAGTACTTC
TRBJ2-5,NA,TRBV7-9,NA,CASENGETQYF,TGTGCCAGCGAGAACGGGGAGACCCAGTACTTC
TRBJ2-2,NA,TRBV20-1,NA,CSASAGELFF,TGCAGTGCTAGCGCCGGGGAGCTGTTTTTT
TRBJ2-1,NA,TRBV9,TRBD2,CASSIASGIGDSEQFF,TGTGCCAGCAGCATTGCTAGCGGGATAGGGGACAGTGAGCAGTTCTTC
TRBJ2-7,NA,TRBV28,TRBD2,CASRHTGTINLEQYF,TGTGCCAGCAGACACACCGGGACTATCAACCTCGAGCAGTACTTC
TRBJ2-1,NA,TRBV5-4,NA,CASSLGWAGRTYNEQFF,TGTGCCAGCAGCTTGGGGTGGGCGGGGCGGACCTACAATGAGCAGTTCTTC
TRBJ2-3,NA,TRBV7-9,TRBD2,CASHLLRGGGDTQYF,TGTGCCAGCCATTTATTGCGGGGGGGTGGAGATACGCAGTATTTT
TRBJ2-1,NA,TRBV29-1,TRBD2,CSGGLAGWDEQFF,TGCAGCGGGGGACTAGCGGGATGGGATGAGCAGTTCTTC
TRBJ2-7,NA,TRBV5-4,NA,CASSLAGRSPYEQYF,TGTGCCAGCAGTTTGGCAGGGAGGTCACCCTACGAGCAGTACTTC
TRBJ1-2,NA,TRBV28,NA,CASSSLRVYGYTF,TGTGCCAGCAGTTCTCTCCGGGTTTATGGCTACACCTTC
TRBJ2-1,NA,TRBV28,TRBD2,CASSFWGGRAAENEQFF,TGTGCCAGCAGTTTTTGGGGTGGGAGGGCCGCTGAGAATGAGCAGTTCTTC
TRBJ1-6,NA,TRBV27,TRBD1,CASTPNRGNSPLHF,TGTGCCAGCACCCCGAACAGGGGGAATTCACCCCTCCACTTT
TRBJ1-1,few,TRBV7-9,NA,CASSRGGFETNTEAFF,TGTGCCAGCAGCCGAGGGGGATTTGAAACGAACACTGAAGCTTTCTTT
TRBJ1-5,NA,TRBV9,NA,CASQLRYQPQHF,TGTGCCAGCCAGCTGAGGTATCAGCCCCAGCATTTT
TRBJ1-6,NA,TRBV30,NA,CAWSKQGNSPLHF,TGTGCCTGGAGCAAGCAGGGTAATTCACCCCTCCACTTT
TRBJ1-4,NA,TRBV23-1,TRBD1,CASSPGQGFEKLFF,TGCGCCAGCAGTCCCGGACAGGGATTCGAAAAACTGTTTTTT
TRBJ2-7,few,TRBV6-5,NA,CASTRDSSTYEQYF,TGTGCCAGCACCCGGGATAGCTCGACCTACGAGCAGTACTTC
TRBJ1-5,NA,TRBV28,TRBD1,CASSTTGVSNQPQHF,TGTGCCAGCAGCACGACAGGGGTTAGCAATCAGCCCCAGCATTTT
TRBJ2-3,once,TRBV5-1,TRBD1,CASSLTVRGRTDTQYF,TGCGCCAGCAGCCTAACTGTGAGGGGGCGCACAGATACGCAGTATTTT
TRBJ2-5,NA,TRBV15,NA,CATSRDSQETQYF,TGTGCCACCAGCAGAGACAGTCAAGAGACCCAGTACTTC
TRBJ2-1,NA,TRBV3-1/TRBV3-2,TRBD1,CASSPGTGAYNEQFF,TGTGCCAGCAGCCCAGGGACAGGGGCCTACAATGAGCAGTTCTTC
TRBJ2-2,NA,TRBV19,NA,CASSITGSGELFF,TGTGCCAGTAGTATTACAGGTTCCGGGGAGCTGTTTTTT
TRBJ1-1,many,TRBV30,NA,CAWRLPHEAFF,TGTGCCTGGCGCCTACCCCATGAAGCTTTCTTT
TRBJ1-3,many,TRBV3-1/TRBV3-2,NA,CASSKRPGLSGNTIYF,TGTGCCAGCAGCAAAAGGCCAGGACTCTCTGGAAACACCATATATTTT
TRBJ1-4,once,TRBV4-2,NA,CASSQWQGGVDEKLFF,TGTGCCAGCAGCCAATGGCAGGGAGGGGTCGACGAAAAACTGTTTTTT
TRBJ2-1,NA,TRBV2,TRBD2,CASPGTSGISYNEQFF,TGTGCCAGCCCTGGGACTAGCGGGATCTCTTACAATGAGCAGTTCTTC
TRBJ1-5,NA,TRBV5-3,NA,CARSPGTSNQPQHF,TGTGCCAGAAGCCCAGGGACTTCTAATCAGCCCCAGCATTTT
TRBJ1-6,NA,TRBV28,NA,CASSFRGNSPLHF,TGTGCCAGCAGTTTTAGGGGGAATTCACCCCTCCACTTT
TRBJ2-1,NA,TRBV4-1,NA,CASSQSNSGGRQFF,TGCGCCAGCAGCCAAAGCAATTCAGGAGGGCGGCAGTTCTTC
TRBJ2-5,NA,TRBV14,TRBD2,CASSQDWASGLPEETQYF,TGTGCCAGCAGCCAAGATTGGGCTAGCGGATTACCTGAAGAGACCCAGTACTTC
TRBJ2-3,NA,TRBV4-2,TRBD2,CASSPGLAGATDTQYF,TGTGCCAGCAGCCCGGGACTAGCGGGGGCCACAGATACGCAGTATTTT
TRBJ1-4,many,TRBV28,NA,CASSPPRGKLFF,TGTGCCAGCAGCCCTCCAAGAGGGAAACTGTTTTTT
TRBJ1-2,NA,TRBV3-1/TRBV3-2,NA,CASSRAGTYGYTF,TGTGCCAGCAGCCGCGCAGGTACCTATGGCTACACCTTC
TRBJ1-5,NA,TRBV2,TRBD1,CASSEVGTGTYSNQPQHF,TGTGCCAGCAGTGAAGTGGGGACAGGGACATATAGCAATCAGCCCCAGCATTTT
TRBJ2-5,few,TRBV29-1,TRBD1,CSGRRGPETQYF,TGCAGCGGCCGCAGGGGGCCAGAGACCCAGTACTTC
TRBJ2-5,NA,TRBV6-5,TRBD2,CASSYSGGDRETQYF,TGTGCCAGCAGTTACTCGGGGGGGGATCGAGAGACCCAGTACTTC
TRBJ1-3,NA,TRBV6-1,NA,CASSETRKGNTIYF,TGTGCCAGCAGTGAAACTCGAAAGGGGAACACCATATATTTT
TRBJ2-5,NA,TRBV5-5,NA,CASRSSPTQETQYF,TGTGCCAGCAGGAGTAGCCCTACTCAAGAGACCCAGTACTTC
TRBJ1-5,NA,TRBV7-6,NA,CASSPRAGGISNQPQHF,TGTGCCAGCAGCCCCAGGGCGGGAGGCATTAGCAATCAGCCCCAGCATTTT
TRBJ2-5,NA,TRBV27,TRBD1,CASSPLTGGQETQYF,TGTGCCAGCAGTCCTCTAACAGGGGGCCAAGAGACCCAGTACTTC
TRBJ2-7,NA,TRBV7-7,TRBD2,CASSPGTSGRSEQYF,TGTGCTAGCAGCCCTGGGACTAGCGGGAGGTCAGAGCAGTACTTC
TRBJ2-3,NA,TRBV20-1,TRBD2,CSASARGGGRGDTQYF,TGCAGTGCTAGTGCTCGTGGTGGCGGGAGAGGCGATACGCAGTATTTT
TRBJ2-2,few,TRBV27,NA,CASSPLSNTGELFF,TGTGCCAGCAGTCCACTATCGAACACCGGGGAGCTGTTTTTT